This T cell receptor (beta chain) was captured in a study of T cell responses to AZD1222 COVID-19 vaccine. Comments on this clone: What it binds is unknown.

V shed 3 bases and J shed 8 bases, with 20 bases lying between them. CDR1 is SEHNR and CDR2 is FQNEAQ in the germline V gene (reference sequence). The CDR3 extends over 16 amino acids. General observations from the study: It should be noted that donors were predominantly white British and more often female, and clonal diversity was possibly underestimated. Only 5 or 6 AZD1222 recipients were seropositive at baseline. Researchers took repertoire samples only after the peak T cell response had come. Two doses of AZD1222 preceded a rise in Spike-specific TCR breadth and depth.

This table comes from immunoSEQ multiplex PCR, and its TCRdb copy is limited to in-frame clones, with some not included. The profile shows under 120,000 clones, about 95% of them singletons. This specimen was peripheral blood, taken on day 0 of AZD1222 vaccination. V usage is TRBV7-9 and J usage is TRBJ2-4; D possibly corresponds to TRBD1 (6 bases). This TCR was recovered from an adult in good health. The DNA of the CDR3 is TGTGCCAGCAGCTTTTCTACAGGGCTAGATTTAGACATTCAGTACTTC. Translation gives CASSFSTGLDLDIQYF.